These 12 T cell receptor beta chains originate from one sample sequenced in a study of T cells in localized non-small cell lung cancer. TCRdb's copy holds only in-frame clones and misses some; the assay was immunoSEQ multiplex PCR. Among 24,000 or so clones, 80% to 90% were seen once, and the ten largest hold approximately 14%. This material consisted of peripheral blood, taken before any cancer treatment. Source of these receptors: a female donor over 55 with stage I lung adenocarcinoma.

The V gene is TRBV2, the J gene TRBJ2-3, with 10 bases lining up with TRBD2. The CDR3 contains 17 residues. Germline CDR1 reads SNHLY; CDR2 reads FYNNEI. The ends lost 4 bases at V and 6 bases at J; junction bases unmatched: 13. CDR3: CASSVIAGGLAADTQYF. The CDR3 nucleotides read TGTGCCAGCAGTGTAATAGCGGGGGGCCTAGCCGCCGATACGCAGTATTTT.

The chain recombines TRBV29-1 with TRBJ2-1; D not certain. Germline values: CDR1 SQVTM, CDR2 ANQGSEA. The CDR3 contains 12 residues. Trimming took off 7 bases at V and 3 bases at J, with 10 bases between the two ends. The CDR3 loop reads CSGYHGYNEQFF. The CDR3, as DNA: TGCAGCGGCTACCACGGCTACAATGAGCAGTTCTTC.

This chain connects TRBV28 to TRBJ1-1; D unresolved. Trimming took off 5 bases at V and 8 bases at J, with 15 bases between the two ends. This CDR3 has 13 amino acids. Germline values: CDR1 MDHEN, CDR2 SYDVKM. The CDR3 here is CASSASGWREAFF. The DNA for the CDR3 is TGTGCCAGCAGTGCGTCGGGGTGGCGGGAAGCTTTCTTT. Complete variable domain (other parts from reference TRBV28 and TRBJ1-1): DVKVTQSSRYLVKRTGEKVFLECVQDMDHENMFWYRQDPGLGLRLIYFSYDVKMKEKGDIPEGYSVSREKKERFSLILESASTNQTSMYLCASSASGWREAFFGQGTRLTVV.

This clone has just a few counts. The chain combines TRBV28 with TRBJ2-3, with D unclear. The V gene's germline CDR1 is MDHEN and CDR2 SYDVKM. The CDR3 extends over 14 amino acids. V was shortened by 3 bases and J by 1 base, with 8 bases between the two germline ends. The CDR3 here is CASSFLSGTDTQYF. In nucleotides, the CDR3 is TGTGCCAGCAGTTTTCTATCCGGCACAGATACGCAGTATTTT.

The V and J genes are TRBV5-1 and TRBJ2-1; 10 bases are shared with TRBD2. This CDR3 spans 15 amino acids. Trimming took 4 bases from V and 4 from J; bases not matched to a gene: 5. Germline assignment: CDR1 SGHRS and CDR2 YFSETQ. The CDR3: CASSAASGSYNEQFF. The CDR3 nucleotides read TGCGCCAGCAGCGCAGCTAGCGGGAGTTACAATGAGCAGTTCTTC.

The V and J genes are TRBV6-6 and TRBJ2-2; a weak D match, TRBD2 (6 bases). This CDR3 is 16 amino acids long. Germline CDR1 reads MNHNY; CDR2 reads SVGAGI (reference sequence). V was shortened by 7 bases and J by 1 base, with 16 bases between the two germline ends. The CDR3: CASTKNIGGNTGELFF. CDR3 bases: TGTGCCAGCACCAAAAACATCGGGGGGAACACCGGGGAGCTGTTTTTT.

The V gene is TRBV7-2, the J gene TRBJ2-5; possible D gene TRBD1, 5 bases. This CDR3 has 13 amino acids. Looked up from germline, CDR1 is SGHTA and CDR2 is FQGNSA. Trimming took 6 bases from V and 0 from J, leaving 8 bases between them. In DNA form, the CDR3 reads TGTGCCAGCAGGACAGCTTACCAAGAGACCCAGTACTTC. This codes for CASRTAYQETQYF.

The chain employs TRBV9 and TRBJ2-5, with 10 bases that match TRBD2. With 4 bases clipped from V and 4 bases from J, the junction kept 13 bases outside the gene matches. CDR1 SGDLS and CDR2 YYNGEE come from the germline V gene. There are 17 residues in the CDR3. As DNA, the CDR3 is TGTGCCAGCAGCCCGTCAGCGGGACTAGCGAGAGGAGAGACCCAGTACTTC. Its protein product is CASSPSAGLARGETQYF.

This sequence joins TRBV28 and TRBJ1-5; maybe TRBD1 (6 bases). The germline V gene has CDR1 MDHEN and CDR2 SYDVKM. The CDR3 sequence is 16 residues long. V gave up 6 bases and J gave up 4 bases, with 19 bases separating them. The CDR3: CASRPGGGSNNQPQHF. CDR3 coding DNA: TGTGCCAGCAGGCCTGGGGGGGGCAGTAATAATCAGCCCCAGCATTTT.

The chain uses TRBV19 and TRBJ1-2; no clear D gene. The CDR3 is 14 residues long. Germline values: CDR1 LNHDA, CDR2 SQIVND (reference sequence). V lost 3 bases, J lost 2 bases, and 10 bases lay in between. DNA for the CDR3: TGTGCCAGTAGTATTGCCGGCACAAACTATGGCTACACCTTC. It encodes CASSIAGTNYGYTF. Filled out from reference TRBV19 and TRBJ1-2, the complete variable domain reads DGGITQSPKYLFRKEGQNVTLSCEQNLNHDAMYWYRQDPGQGLRLIYYSQIVNDFQKGDIAEGYSVSREKKESFPLTVTSAQKNPTAFYLCASSIAGTNYGYTFGSGTRLTVV.

This chain uses TRBV9 with TRBJ2-3; 11 positions match TRBD2. The CDR3 spans 15 residues. From germline, CDR1 is SGDLS and CDR2 YYNGEE. The V and J ends lost 2 bases and 2 bases, in that order; junction bases with no gene match: 1. The DNA of the CDR3 is TGTGCCAGCAGCGTTAGCGGGAGGGCCACAGATACGCAGTATTTT. Encoded protein: CASSVSGRATDTQYF. The full variable domain, rest sourced from reference TRBV9 and TRBJ2-3, is DSGVTQTPKHLITATGQRVTLRCSPRSGDLSVYWYQQSLDQGLQFLIQYYNGEERAKGNILERFSAQQFPDLHSELNLSSLELGDSALYFCASSVSGRATDTQYFGPGTRLTVL.

V is TRBV11-2 and J is TRBJ2-1, with D tentatively TRBD2 (5 bases). Germline loops: CDR1 SGHAT, CDR2 FQNNGV. The V end was cut by 5 bases, the J end by 13 bases, with 24 bases between. CDR3 length: 15 amino acids. The CDR3 bases are TGTGCCAGCAGCCCTTCTGGTTCCTCCGGGATTGTACAGTTCTTC. Its protein product is CASSPSGSSGIVQFF.